Presented here are 30 T cell receptor beta chains from one specimen sequenced in a study of response to subunit inactivated influenza vaccine. TCRdb analysed the RT-PCR reads with MiXCR anew, one entry per CDR3 protein. The top ten hold 1.5% to 2% of the sample, which has approximately 520,000 distinct CDR3 sequences, 25% seen once. The sample in question was CD4+ T cells sorted from PBMCs, obtained roughly 5 days after vaccination. The receptors were sampled from a man aged 50 to 60 who received an inactivated influenza vaccine.

This clonotype was picked up a small number of times. This rearrangement joins TRBV20-1 to TRBJ1-5, with no clear D. V was clipped by 3 bases and J by 7 bases, with 10 bases between them. This CDR3 spans 12 amino acids. Germline V gives CDR1 DFQATT, CDR2 SNEGSKA (reference sequence). The DNA of the CDR3 is TGCAGTGCTAGTCTGGCGAACCAGCCCCAGCATTTT. Its protein is CSASLANQPQHF.

The chain links TRBV7-9 to TRBJ2-1, with D unclear. V dropped 1 base and J dropped 7 bases, with 8 bases sitting between them. Per the germline V gene, CDR1 is SEHNR and CDR2 is FQNEAQ (reference sequence). There are 13 residues in the CDR3. CDR3 DNA sequence: TGTGCCAGCAGCTTAGAACTGGGAAATGAGCAGTTCTTC. Amino acids: CASSLELGNEQFF.

This clonotype occurred a few times. The rearrangement uses TRBV5-5 and TRBJ1-4; D remains ambiguous. CDR1 and CDR2 from the germline V gene are SGHKS and YYEKEE (reference sequence). The CDR3 runs to 11 residues. Trimming shortened V by 1 base and J by 8 bases, and 3 bases separated the two germline ends. CDR3 nucleotides: TGTGCCAGCAGCTTGCAGGAAAAACTGTTTTTT. The encoded protein is CASSLQEKLFF.

This clonotype was detected only a few times. The chain employs TRBV6-5 and TRBJ2-7; D gene ambiguous. The CDR3 length is 13 residues. Trimming cost V 0 bases and J 3 bases, with 6 bases left between them. Per the germline V gene, CDR1 is MNHEY and CDR2 is SVGAGI. The CDR3: CASSYSLDYEQYF. The CDR3, as DNA: TGTGCCAGCAGTTACTCGTTGGACTACGAGCAGTACTTC.

The chain carries TRBV7-2 and TRBJ2-5, with 8 nucleotides matching TRBD2. The V gene end was trimmed by 1 base and the J gene end by 4 bases; junction bases not matched to a gene: 5. Germline CDR1 SGHTA, CDR2 FQGNSA. The CDR3 totals 15 residues. CDR3 region: CASSLVGGAPETQYF. For the CDR3, the DNA is TGTGCCAGCAGCTTAGTCGGGGGGGCCCCAGAGACCCAGTACTTC.

The chain links TRBV9 to TRBJ2-1; 7 bases are shared with TRBD2. CDR1 SGDLS and CDR2 YYNGEE come from the germline V gene. V trimming: 2 bases; J trimming: 7 bases; junction bases outside the gene matches: 9. There are 15 residues in the CDR3. DNA for the CDR3: TGTGCCAGCAGCGTGAGCGGGATGCGTCAGAATGAGCAGTTCTTC. Translation gives CASSVSGMRQNEQFF. The full variable domain, its missing parts supplied by reference TRBV9 and TRBJ2-1, is DSGVTQTPKHLITATGQRVTLRCSPRSGDLSVYWYQQSLDQGLQFLIQYYNGEERAKGNILERFSAQQFPDLHSELNLSSLELGDSALYFCASSVSGMRQNEQFFGPGTRLTVL.

This clonotype was seen a few times. J is TRBJ1-2 and V is TRBV9, with D unclear. The ends were cut back, 4 bases at V and 0 bases at J, with 10 bases in the middle. The CDR3 loop spans 14 amino acids. Per the germline V gene, CDR1 is SGDLS and CDR2 is YYNGEE. The CDR3 region is CASSPIPANYGYTF. In DNA, the CDR3 is TGTGCCAGCAGCCCTATCCCAGCTAACTATGGCTACACCTTC.

This rearrangement joins TRBV4-3 to TRBJ2-3, with D possibly being TRBD2 (5 bases). CDR3 size: 14 residues. V shed 1 base and J shed 5 bases, with 10 bases lying between them. The germline gives CDR1 LGHNA, CDR2 YSLEER. For the CDR3, the DNA is TGCGCCAGCAGCCAAGGGAGGTACGGAGATACGCAGTATTTT. This codes for CASSQGRYGDTQYF.

The V call is TRBV3-1, the J call TRBJ2-3; D remains ambiguous. The CDR3 extends over 15 amino acids. The germline V and J ends were trimmed by 1 base and 8 bases, with 16 bases remaining between them. Germline V gives CDR1 LGHDT, CDR2 YNNKEL (reference sequence). The CDR3 sequence is CASSQGSGRSSTQYF. The CDR3 DNA is TGTGCCAGCAGCCAAGGCAGTGGTCGGTCAAGTACGCAGTATTTT.

This clonotype was counted at least ten times. The chain carries TRBV9 and TRBJ2-3; D may be TRBD2 (5 bases). The CDR3 is 15 residues long. Looked up from germline, CDR1 is SGDLS and CDR2 is YYNGEE. The V gene lost 2 bases and the J gene lost 1 base, with 11 bases spanning the gap. Here the CDR3 reads CASSVAGGRTDTQYF. Here the CDR3 DNA reads TGTGCCAGCAGCGTCGCGGGTGGTCGCACAGATACGCAGTATTTT.

The CDR3 nucleotides are TGTGCCAGCAGTTCCCCCGCGGACAGGGGGGATTACGAGCAGTACTTC. This gives the protein CASSSPADRGDYEQYF. The chain carries TRBV28 and TRBJ2-7, with 10 positions matching TRBD1. The V gene end was trimmed by 4 bases and the J gene end by 4 bases; junction bases not matched to a gene: 10. This CDR3 region has 16 residues. The germline CDR1 and CDR2 sequences are MDHEN and SYDVKM.

The J gene is TRBJ2-3, the V gene TRBV29-1; possible D gene TRBD2, 5 bases. Germline CDR1 SQVTM, CDR2 ANQGSEA. The length of the CDR3 is 14 residues. The V end was cut by 5 bases, the J end by 0 bases, with 12 bases between. CDR3 DNA: TGCAGCGTTAAAAGGCGGGTTAGCACAGATACGCAGTATTTT. The encoded protein is CSVKRRVSTDTQYF.

The CDR3 DNA sequence: TGCGCCAGCAGTCCACAGCCTAGCACAGATACGCAGTATTTT. This gives the protein CASSPQPSTDTQYF. The chain recombines TRBV5-1 with TRBJ2-3; D gene ambiguous. Germline CDR1 reads SGHRS; CDR2 reads YFSETQ. The CDR3 covers 14 residues. Trimming removed 5 bases from V and 0 bases from J, with 10 bases in between.

This clonotype was counted only a few times. The gene calls are TRBV4-2 and TRBJ1-1; D remains ambiguous. Trimming stripped 7 bases from V and 6 bases from J, with 9 bases between. The germline CDR1 and CDR2 sequences are LGHNA and YNFKEQ. This CDR3 has 11 amino acids. In DNA, the CDR3 is TGTGCCAGCACCCTAGGACCTGAAGCTTTCTTT. Protein product: CASTLGPEAFF.

V and J are TRBV20-1 and TRBJ2-2; 7 positions match TRBD1. The CDR3 totals 14 residues. After removal of 3 bases from V and 0 bases from J, the junction contained 1 base not matched to a gene. Germline V gene sequence: CDR1 DFQATT, CDR2 SNEGSKA (reference sequence). CDR3 sequence (DNA): TGCAGTGCTAGTGGGACAGCGAACACCGGGGAGCTGTTTTTT. It yields the protein CSASGTANTGELFF.

The chain uses TRBV5-1 and TRBJ2-3; 13 bases fit TRBD2. Germline assignment: CDR1 SGHRS and CDR2 YFSETQ. The CDR3 is 18 residues long. The trim removed 5 bases at V and 2 bases at J, leaving 11 bases unmatched. CDR3 nucleotide sequence: TGCGCCAGCAGGACGACTAGCGGGGGGCTCTACAACACAGATACGCAGTATTTT. It encodes CASRTTSGGLYNTDTQYF.

This clonotype was recorded a few times. This sequence joins TRBV20-1 and TRBJ2-7, with D possibly TRBD1 on 6 matching bases. Germline CDR1 reads DFQATT; CDR2 reads SNEGSKA (reference sequence). The CDR3 sequence is 15 residues long. V gave up 3 bases and J gave up 9 bases, with 24 bases separating them. CDR3 region: CSARDRDNSIRVQYF. DNA for the CDR3: TGCAGTGCTAGGGACCGGGACAACTCGATACGAGTGCAGTACTTC.

V gene TRBV6-2 or TRBV6-3 combines with J gene TRBJ1-1; D ambiguous. The CDR3 covers 13 residues. V lost 4 bases to trimming and J lost 0 bases, with 6 bases between them. CDR1 and CDR2 from the germline V gene are MNHEY and SVGEGT. The CDR3 loop reads CASSSILNTEAFF. The CDR3 bases are TGTGCCAGCAGTTCGATACTGAACACTGAAGCTTTCTTT.

V gene TRBV20-1 combines with J gene TRBJ2-7, with a weak D call TRBD2 (6 bases). Germline V lookup: CDR1 DFQATT, CDR2 SNEGSKA (reference sequence). The CDR3 totals 14 residues. V dropped 2 bases and J dropped 0 bases, with 11 bases sitting between them. The CDR3 DNA is TGCAGTGCTAGACCTATGACTAGCTCCTACGAGCAGTACTTC. Protein sequence: CSARPMTSSYEQYF.

The chain recombines TRBV25-1 with TRBJ2-7; D call uncertain. Trimming left V 4 bases short and J 4 bases short, with 5 bases between. This CDR3 region has 11 residues. Per the germline V gene, CDR1 is MGHDK and CDR2 is SYGVNS. The CDR3 nucleotides are TGTGCCAGCAGTGTCCAATACGAGCAGTACTTC. Residues: CASSVQYEQYF.

V and J are TRBV7-2 and TRBJ2-7, with 8 bases fitting TRBD1. This CDR3 comprises 14 residues. V lost 5 bases, J lost 6 bases, and 9 bases stayed unmatched. Germline lookup yields CDR1 SGHTA and CDR2 FQGNSA. This CDR3 is CASSLGQGWSEQYF. The CDR3 nucleotides are TGTGCCAGCAGCCTCGGACAGGGTTGGAGCGAGCAGTACTTC.

This clonotype was seen a few times. The chain recombines TRBV20-1 with TRBJ2-7, with TRBD2 matching 12 bases. V lost 5 bases to trimming and J lost 7 bases; unmatched junction nucleotides: 9. Germline V gene sequence: CDR1 DFQATT, CDR2 SNEGSKA (reference sequence). This CDR3 contains 14 residues. CDR3 region: CSARRLAGVQEQYF. Written as DNA, the CDR3 is TGCAGTGCTCGCCGACTAGCGGGAGTTCAAGAGCAGTACTTC.

This clonotype has ten or more counts. The chain carries TRBV5-6 and TRBJ2-5; 7 bases are shared with TRBD1. Germline lookup yields CDR1 SGHDT and CDR2 YYEEEE. J gave up 5 bases and V 1 base, and 8 bases lay outside the gene matches. The CDR3 is made up of 15 amino acids. CDR3 DNA: TGTGCCAGCAGCTTGTTGTCAGGGGGAGTTGAGACCCAGTACTTC. This translates into CASSLLSGGVETQYF.

The V call is TRBV2, the J call TRBJ2-6; no clear D. Trimming cost V 1 base and J 0 bases, with 7 bases left between them. Germline-derived CDR1 and CDR2 are SNHLY and FYNNEI. The CDR3 length is 16 residues. Here the CDR3 DNA reads TGTGCCAGCAGTGAAGACCGGTACTCTGGGGCCAACGTCCTGACTTTC. As protein: CASSEDRYSGANVLTF.

V is TRBV7-3 and J is TRBJ2-3; TRBD1 might be the D (6 bases). CDR1 and CDR2 from the germline V gene are SGHTA and FQGTGA. V was shortened by 4 bases and J by 3 bases, with 14 bases between the two germline ends. The CDR3 extends over 15 amino acids. The CDR3 region is CASSYGFQGTDTQYF. The CDR3 region has the DNA TGTGCCAGCAGCTACGGGTTCCAGGGGACAGATACGCAGTATTTT.

J is TRBJ1-2 and V is TRBV20-1; D unclear. This CDR3 contains 12 residues. The germline V and J ends were trimmed by 1 base and 4 bases, with 7 bases remaining between them. Germline CDR1 is DFQATT and CDR2 is SNEGSKA (reference sequence). The CDR3 nucleotides are TGCAGTGCTAGAGTGGGAGCCTATGGCTACACCTTC. Protein product: CSARVGAYGYTF.

This clonotype occurred once. The rearrangement joins TRBV7-9 to TRBJ2-3; 7 bases fit TRBD2. V lost 0 bases, J lost 0 bases, and 6 bases stayed unmatched. From germline, CDR1 is SEHNR and CDR2 FQNEAQ (reference sequence). The CDR3 length is 17 residues. The CDR3 region is CASSLAKLAPSTDTQYF. The CDR3, as DNA: TGTGCCAGCAGCTTAGCAAAACTAGCGCCTAGCACAGATACGCAGTATTTT. Full variable domain (missing parts from reference TRBV7-9 and TRBJ2-3): DTGVSQNPRHKITKRGQNVTFRCDPISEHNRLYWYRQTLGQGPEFLTYFQNEAQLEKSRLLSDRFSAERPKGSFSTLEIQRTEQGDSAMYLCASSLAKLAPSTDTQYFGPGTRLTVL.

This clonotype was found many times. The chain is built from TRBV6-5 and TRBJ2-1, with D maybe TRBD2 (7 bases). Between the trimmed V and J ends, which lost 1 base and 7 bases, there was a span of 14 bases. The germline CDR1 and CDR2 sequences are MNHEY and SVGAGI. The CDR3 consists of 15 residues. In DNA form, the CDR3 reads TGTGCCAGCAGTTACTTGGGAGGGGGGGGTAATGAGCAGTTCTTC. It codes for CASSYLGGGGNEQFF.

The chain couples TRBV20-1 to TRBJ2-5, with D perhaps TRBD2 (6 bases). Germline V gene lookup returns CDR1 DFQATT and CDR2 SNEGSKA (reference sequence). The CDR3 extends over 17 amino acids. V was clipped by 0 bases and J by 5 bases, with 22 bases between them. CDR3 DNA sequence: TGCAGTGCTAGAGATCGGGGGTGGGGCGACCCTGGGGAGACCCAGTACTTC. It is translated as CSARDRGWGDPGETQYF.

By frequency in the sample, this clonotype is medium-sized. The gene calls are TRBV2 and TRBJ2-1; possibly TRBD2 for D (6 bases). The CDR3 is 14 residues long. CDR1 and CDR2 (germline): SNHLY, FYNNEI. With 4 bases removed from V and 4 bases from J, the gap between germline ends came to 11 bases. The CDR3 nucleotides are TGTGCCAGCAGTGGGACTACTTTATACAATGAGCAGTTCTTC. Residues: CASSGTTLYNEQFF.